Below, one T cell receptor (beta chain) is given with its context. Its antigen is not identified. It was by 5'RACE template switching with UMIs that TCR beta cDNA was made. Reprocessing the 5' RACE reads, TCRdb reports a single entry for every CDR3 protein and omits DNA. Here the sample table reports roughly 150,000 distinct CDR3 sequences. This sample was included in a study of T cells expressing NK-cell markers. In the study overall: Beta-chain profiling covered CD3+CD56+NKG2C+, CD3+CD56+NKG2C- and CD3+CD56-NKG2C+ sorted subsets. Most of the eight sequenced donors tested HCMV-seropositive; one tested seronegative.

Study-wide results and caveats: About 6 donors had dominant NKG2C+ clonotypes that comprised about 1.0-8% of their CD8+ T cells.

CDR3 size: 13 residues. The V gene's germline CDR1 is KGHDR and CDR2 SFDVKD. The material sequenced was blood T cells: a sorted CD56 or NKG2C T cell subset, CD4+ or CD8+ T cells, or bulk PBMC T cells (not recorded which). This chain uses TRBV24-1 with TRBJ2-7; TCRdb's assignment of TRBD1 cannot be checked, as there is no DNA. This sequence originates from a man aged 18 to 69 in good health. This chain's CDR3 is CATRGQDSYEQYF.